This T cell receptor beta chain is drawn from a study of Ad26.COV2.S vaccination and SARS-CoV-2 variants. Sequencing was performed with immunoSEQ multiplex PCR; in TCRdb, only in-frame clones are kept and a portion is missing. The table lists about 350,000 clones, about 92% of them singletons. This CDR3 has 12 residues. CDR1 and CDR2 from the germline V gene are SEHNR and FQNEAQ (reference sequence). The germline V and J ends were trimmed by 5 bases and 7 bases, with 11 bases remaining between them. Study-level findings and limits: Total T cell responses, in the TCR breadth and depth analyses, may have been underestimated. Measurement of non-spike TCR breadth gave similar results in vaccine and placebo recipients. Those who received the vaccine showed greater spike-specific TCR breadth than those given placebo. Following vaccination, spike-specific CD8+ and CD4+ T cell responses reportedly exhibited substantial breadth.

A word on this clone: The antigen is undetermined.

Sequences were derived from peripheral blood, sampled after recovery from COVID-19. The TCR sequence derives from a human donor who had recovered from COVID-19. The chain combines TRBV7-9 with TRBJ1-1; possibly TRBD1 for D (5 bases). CDR3 coding DNA: TGTGCCAGCAGCCAAGGCGGGGGTGAAGCTTTCTTT. This translates into CASSQGGGEAFF.